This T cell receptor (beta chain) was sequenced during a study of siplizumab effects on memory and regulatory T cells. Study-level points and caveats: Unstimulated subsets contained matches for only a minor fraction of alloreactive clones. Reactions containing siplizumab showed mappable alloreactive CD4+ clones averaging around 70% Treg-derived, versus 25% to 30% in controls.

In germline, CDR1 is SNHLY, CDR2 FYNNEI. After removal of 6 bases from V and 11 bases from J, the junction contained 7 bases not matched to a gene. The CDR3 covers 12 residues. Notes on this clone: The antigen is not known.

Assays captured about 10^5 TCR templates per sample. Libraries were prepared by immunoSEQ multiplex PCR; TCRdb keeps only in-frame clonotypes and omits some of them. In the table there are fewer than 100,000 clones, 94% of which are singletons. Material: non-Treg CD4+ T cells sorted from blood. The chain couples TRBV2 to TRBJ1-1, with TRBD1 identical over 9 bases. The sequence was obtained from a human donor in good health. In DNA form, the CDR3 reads TGTGCCAGCAGGCGACAGGGGGTTTGGGCTTTCTTT. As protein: CASRRQGVWAFF. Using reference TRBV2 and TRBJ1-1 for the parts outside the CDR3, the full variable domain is EPEVTQTPSHQVTQMGQEVILRCVPISNHLYFYWYRQILGQKVEFLVSFYNNEISEKSEIFDDQFSVERPDGSNFTLKIRSTKLEDSAMYFCASRRQGVWAFFGQGTRLTVV.